The present TCR beta chain was sequenced within a study of shared clonotypes between healthy human individuals (dated by TCRdb to 2020 to 2021). Regarding the complete study: A few men and two women, aged 18 to 49 years, made up the cohort. To estimate repertoire size and how much clonotypes are shared between individuals, the study performed deep sequencing of blood TCR repertoires from a few healthy adults. For each donor, three plates each were used for CD4 naive and CD4 memory, two plates were used for CD8 naive, and one plate was used for CD8 memory. To increase sequencing depth and limit assay-specific biases, TCR repertoire library preparation and sequencing were carried out by different laboratories using diverse techniques. Each donor's leukapheresis produced roughly between roughly 0.85 and 10 billion PBMCs.

A word on this clone: This clone's antigen is unknown. One base away there is no much larger clone; base qualities are not given.

Using the deep immunoSEQ assay, TCR CDR3 regions were amplified from genomic DNA by multiplex PCR. Genomic DNA extracted from each cell subset was distributed evenly over all wells of several immunoSEQ 96-well plates, and each plate served as one replicate. Each replicate PCR for sorted subsets received 150 to 250 ng genomic DNA, equal to about 30,000 T cell genomes. Purified libraries were measured with a Qubit 3.0 fluorometer, size-checked on a Bioanalyzer 2100, and measured again with the KAPA Library Quantification kit. Every immunoSEQ 96-well plate was sequenced on a dedicated single-read 150-cycle Illumina NextSeq 550 flow cell. Per the original workflow: Because the immunoSEQ output held only junctional sequences and lacked quality scores, the filtering could not match the filtering applied to full-length reads. Sequences were annotated with PyIR, a Python wrapper for IgBLAST v1.9, using IMGT germline references to assign V/J genes and CDR3. Reads with weak V/J assignments (E-value above 1e-6), missing CDR3, stop codons, out-of-frame junctions, or ambiguous translated residues were removed. V3J clonotypes were defined by identical inferred V gene, J gene, and CDR3 amino acid sequence. The percentage overlap between two repertoires was calculated by dividing the number of shared unique clonotypes by the size of the smaller repertoire. Three approaches were used to assess repertoire richness: RTK rarefaction, the Chao1 estimator, and Recon v2.1 estimates of unobserved clonotypes. OLGA was used to compute generation probabilities for all TCRbeta clonotypes that the gDNA method yielded from a few donors. Not all clones reach the TCRdb copy of this immuneACCESS table, which keeps in-frame sequences only. Checked studies attribute under half of the gap to unresolved V genes and leave the rest unexplained. V and J calls and clone size are copied from that table; D and trimming were computed from the DNA. The sample data list roughly 810,000 clones, and roughly 96% of these were observed just once. The ten biggest clones cover around 0.25% of the sample.

For the CD8 naive samples, CD45RO-negative cells were positively selected for CCR7, yielding a CD45RA+CCR7+ population from which TemRA cells were excluded. The donors were healthy, HIV-negative adults with no recently reported acute infections or vaccinations. Only Caucasian adults living in Nashville, Tennessee, USA were represented among the donors. Blood was collected by leukapheresis, and PBMCs were isolated by Ficoll-Histopaque density gradient centrifugation and then cryopreserved in liquid nitrogen vapor phase. Analytical flow cytometry was used to check the purity and quantity of every magnetically sorted T cell population. Genomic DNA was isolated from each sorted fraction and quantified by UV absorbance on a Nanodrop 2000c. General study outcomes and caveats: Based on pairwise subsampling, the degree of clonotype sharing among donors was expected to be affected by sequencing depth. Estimated clonotype richness was generally larger for naive than for memory subsets. The small number of donors limited the genetic and exposure-history diversity represented. Across four donors, roughly 5.1% of naive CD4, roughly 3.5% of naive CD8, under 2.5% of memory CD4, and under 0.45% of memory CD8 clonotypes were shared. Sampling was restricted to blood, and TCR repertoires in tissues likely differ from the TCR repertoires found in blood. Even with the large sequencing depth, rarefaction of the sorted-subset datasets indicated that sequencing was incomplete. Clonotypes shared by all four sorted-subset donors showed higher generation probabilities than non-shared clonotypes.

The CDR3 starts with the cysteine, ends with the phenylalanine, and has 16 residues. This entry keeps only the CDR3 DNA: 48 bases, framed from base 1. Sequences SGHDT (CDR1) and YYEEEE (CDR2) are obtained from the germline V gene. V and J are trimmed by 1 base and 0 bases, and the gene matches miss 4 bases of the junction. The chain links TRBV5-6 with TRBJ2-7, and TRBD2 aligns with 10 junction nucleotides. The clonotype comes from a man in his thirties or forties in good health. Material for sequencing was naive CD8+ T cells sorted from blood. The cell subset or site label of this sample denotes: CD45RA+CCR7+. The CDR3 region: CASSLPSGRNSYEQYF. Here is the DNA: TGTGCCAGCAGCTTGCCTAGCGGGAGAAACTCCTACGAGCAGTACTTC.